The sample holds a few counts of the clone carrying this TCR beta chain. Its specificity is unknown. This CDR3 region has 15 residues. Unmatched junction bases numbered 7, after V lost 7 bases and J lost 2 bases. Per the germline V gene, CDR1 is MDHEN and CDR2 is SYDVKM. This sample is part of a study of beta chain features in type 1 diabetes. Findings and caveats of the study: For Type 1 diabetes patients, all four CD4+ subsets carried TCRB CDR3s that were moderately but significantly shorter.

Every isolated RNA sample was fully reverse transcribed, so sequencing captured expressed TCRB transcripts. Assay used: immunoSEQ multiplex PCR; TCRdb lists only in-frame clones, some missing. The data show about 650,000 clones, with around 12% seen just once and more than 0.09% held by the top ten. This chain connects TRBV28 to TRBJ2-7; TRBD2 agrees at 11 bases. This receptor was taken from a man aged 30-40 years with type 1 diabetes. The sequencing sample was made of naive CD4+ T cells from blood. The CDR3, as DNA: TGTGCCAGCATCCCCGGGACTAGCGGAACCTACGAGCAGTACTTC. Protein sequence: CASIPGTSGTYEQYF.